The 5 T cell receptor beta chains listed next were all sequenced from one sample in a study of cytomegalovirus exposure and HLA in healthy donors. The PCR ran on 60 Vbeta and 13 Jbeta primers. Only in-frame clones appear in the TCRdb table, and some are missing; sequencing was by immunoSEQ multiplex PCR. The table records 150,000 to 200,000 clones, approximately 82% of them present only once. Source material: PBMCs. The receptors stem from a woman younger than 35 in good health and CMV-seronegative.

This clone was counted between two and nine times. The V and J genes are TRBV4-1 and TRBJ2-7; possible D gene TRBD2, 6 bases. CDR3 size: 15 residues. Germline values: CDR1 MGHRA, CDR2 YSYEKL. The ends were cut back, 0 bases at V and 2 bases at J, with 11 bases in the middle. CDR3 nucleotides: TGCGCCAGCAGCCAAGATAGCGCGGGACCCTACGAGCAGTACTTC. Protein product: CASSQDSAGPYEQYF.

V usage is TRBV29-1 and J usage is TRBJ2-1; D is perhaps TRBD2 (6 bases). The CDR3 runs 15 residues. V was trimmed by 7 bases and J by 3 bases, leaving 19 bases between them. CDR1 SQVTM and CDR2 ANQGSEA come from the germline V gene. The chain's CDR3 is CSALSVAAHYNEQFF. The CDR3 coding sequence is TGCAGCGCACTAAGTGTAGCGGCGCACTACAATGAGCAGTTCTTC.

The rearrangement uses TRBV5-4 and TRBJ1-4; no clear D gene. Germline-derived CDR1 and CDR2 are SGHNT and YYREEE (reference sequence). The V and J ends lost 0 bases and 0 bases respectively, with 9 bases between them. CDR3 length equals 16 residues. CDR3 DNA sequence: TGTGCCAGCAGCTTGGACGCGCCTGCAACTAATGAAAAACTGTTTTTT. Protein: CASSLDAPATNEKLFF.

This rearrangement joins TRBV28 to TRBJ1-2; no clear D gene. From germline, CDR1 is MDHEN and CDR2 SYDVKM. Trimming took off 2 bases at V and 5 bases at J, with 9 bases between the two ends. The CDR3 extends over 13 amino acids. CDR3 DNA sequence: TGTGCCAGCAGTTTAGAAGGAGGGTATGGCTACACCTTC. Translation: CASSLEGGYGYTF.

The chain links TRBV5-1 to TRBJ2-3, with TRBD1 matching over 8 bases. This CDR3 is built from 17 residues. The V gene's germline CDR1 is SGHRS and CDR2 YFSETQ. V was pared by 0 bases and J by 4 bases, with 10 bases of the junction left unmatched. In nucleotides, the CDR3 is TGCGCCAGCAGCTTGGATCCGACAGGGGCGGTATCAGATACGCAGTATTTT. Translated: CASSLDPTGAVSDTQYF. The full variable domain, in which reference TRBV5-1 and TRBJ2-3 provide the parts outside the CDR3, is KAGVTQTPRYLIKTRGQQVTLSCSPISGHRSVSWYQQTPGQGLQFLFEYFSETQRNKGNFPGRFSGRQFSNSRSEMNVSTLELGDSALYLCASSLDPTGAVSDTQYFGPGTRLTVL.